This paragraph reports one TCR beta chain. The clone's antigen remains unknown. Nothing much larger sits one base from this clone, and base qualities are not available. TCRbeta CDR3 regions were amplified from genomic DNA using the immunoSEQ Assay, a bias-controlled multiplex PCR. Regarding the original processing steps: The number of nucleated cells in each sample was estimated from the amplification of reference gene primers within the assay. Sequence reads were collapsed and filtered to measure the absolute abundance of every unique TCRbeta CDR3 rearrangement. For each sample, productive Simpson clonality was calculated as the square root of Simpson's diversity index across productive rearrangements. Sourced from immuneACCESS, this table was stored by TCRdb with only in-frame sequences that have V and J called. A share of the clones is absent; for the studies checked, an unresolved V gene accounts for under half, and the remainder has no known explanation. From that table come the V and J calls and clone size; the DNA was used to work out D and trimming. The sample records about 130,000 clones, over 75% of which are singletons. The ten largest clonotypes hold roughly a quarter of the sample.

The sample belongs to a study of blood T cell repertoires in COVID-19 (dated by TCRdb to about 2020). Context from the whole study: Collaborator samples came from the United States, Italy and Spain and covered acute and convalescent phases of COVID-19. The repertoires were released in a freely available public database intended as a resource for research on the immune response to SARS-CoV-2. Sample metadata almost always included a de-identified subject ID, COVID-19 status, age in years and sex. Samples came from the ongoing ImmuneRACE study (first 160 participants) plus 1,254 subjects from 6 global collaborators. The dataset comprised deeply sampled blood TCRbeta repertoires from subjects exposed to, actively infected with, or recovered from COVID-19. HLA class I and class II types, where available, came from metadata supplied by the sample provider rather than from assay-based typing. The prospective study material was composed of cDNA or gDNA derived from T cells, B-cell-depleted T cells, or PBMCs. On the study overall, not on this receptor specifically: How much clinical and demographic metadata was included differed by source and by participant, and the metadata was provided uncurated.

The CDR3 runs 15 amino acids, cysteine and phenylalanine included. The retained sequence is limited to the CDR3, 45 bases, with the frame set at the first base. In the germline V gene, CDR1 corresponds to SGHRS and CDR2 to YFSETQ. V is pared back by 4 bases and J by 4 bases, with 17 bases lying between the germline termini. Each collaborating institution followed its own protocols to collect whole blood in K2EDTA tubes. For TCRbeta analysis, collaborators shipped samples as frozen whole blood, isolated PBMCs, or DNA extracted from either of those sample types. In this chain, TRBV5-1 is recombined with TRBJ1-1; the D gene cannot be resolved reliably. The receptor was derived from a woman of 80 years or more with acute or convalescent COVID-19. The source material was peripheral blood. The CDR3 corresponds to CASSPSATGSTEAFF. The DNA reads TGCGCCAGCAGCCCATCAGCCACGGGGAGCACTGAAGCTTTCTTT.